This paragraph reports one T cell receptor (beta chain). Its matching antigen is unknown. The donors, nominally healthy at sampling, likely had unrecorded immune exposures. This sample is part of a study of cytomegalovirus exposure and HLA in healthy donors. Study overall: Of more than 350 genotyped donors, around 76% clustered with self-reported Caucasian donors.

Germline V CDR1 and CDR2: SGHNT, YYREEE (reference sequence). The CDR3 extends over 16 amino acids. The germline V and J ends were trimmed by 0 bases and 1 base, with 12 bases remaining between them. General study findings and limits: Prediction of most subjects' HLA-A and HLA-B alleles by TCR beta sequences was reportedly accurate.

PCR primers comprised 60 Vbeta and 13 Jbeta primers. Some clones are missing from TCRdb's copy, which holds only in-frame ones; the method was immunoSEQ multiplex PCR. The sample yields roughly 180,000 clones, almost 85% seen once. This TCR came from a boy aged 5 to 17 in good health and CMV-seronegative. The rearrangement uses TRBV5-4 and TRBJ2-3; D is possibly TRBD1 (5 bases). Sequences were obtained from PBMCs. CDR3 protein: CASSLGVPGRTDTQYF. CDR3 in DNA: TGTGCCAGCAGCTTGGGAGTGCCAGGGCGCACAGATACGCAGTATTTT.